The 11 T cell receptor beta chains given below trace back to one sample, sequenced in a study of T cells in Graves' hyperthyroidism and ophthalmopathy. What was amplified from RNA transcripts were TCR beta CDR3 regions. Primed by the HTBI set, a first-round RT-PCR was run on the TCR CDR3. A single record per CDR3 protein comes from TCRdb applying MiXCR to the multiplex PCR reads. The data show 640,000 or so distinct CDR3 sequences, with about 14% seen just once and roughly 7% held by the top ten. The sample comprised blood. The receptors derive from a woman aged 18-30 years with Graves' ophthalmopathy.

This clonotype has at least ten counts. The rearrangement uses TRBV20-1 and TRBJ2-5; TRBD2 matches at 10 bases. CDR3 length: 13 amino acids. V was pared by 2 bases and J by 4 bases, with 1 base of the junction left unmatched. Looked up from germline, CDR1 is DFQATT and CDR2 is SNEGSKA (reference sequence). The CDR3 spells CSARPSGRETQYF. In DNA form, the CDR3 reads TGCAGTGCTAGACCTAGCGGGAGAGAGACCCAGTACTTC.

This clonotype was detected many times. The chain recombines TRBV29-1 with TRBJ1-2, with D unresolved. V gave up 4 bases and J gave up 5 bases, with 11 bases separating them. In germline, CDR1 is SQVTM, CDR2 ANQGSEA. This CDR3 is 12 amino acids long. DNA for the CDR3: TGCAGCGTTGGTACAGACGGGTATGGCTACACCTTC. This encodes CSVGTDGYGYTF. Using reference TRBV29-1 and TRBJ1-2 for the parts outside the CDR3, the full variable domain is SAVISQKPSRDICQRGTSLTIQCQVDSQVTMMFWYRQQPGQSLTLIATANQGSEATYESGFVIDKFPISRPNLTFSTLTVSNMSPEDSSIYLCSVGTDGYGYTFGSGTRLTVV.

This clonotype was found a few times. V is TRBV14 and J is TRBJ2-6, with no clear D. Between the trimmed V and J ends, which lost 1 base and 6 bases, there was a span of 10 bases. The CDR3 has 15 amino acids. The germline V gene encodes CDR1 SGHDN and CDR2 FVKESK. Here the CDR3 DNA reads TGTGCCAGCAGCCAAGTAGGGATGTTGGCCAACGTCCTGACTTTC. Protein product: CASSQVGMLANVLTF.

This clonotype came up a few times. The chain recombines TRBV19 with TRBJ2-1; 12 nucleotides line up with TRBD1. With 5 bases clipped from V and 10 bases from J, the junction kept 9 bases outside the gene matches. Germline values: CDR1 LNHDA, CDR2 SQIVND (reference sequence). The length of the CDR3 is 15 residues. CDR3 region: CASSDRDRGLKEQFF. The CDR3 region has the DNA TGTGCCAGTAGTGACCGGGACAGGGGGCTGAAGGAGCAGTTCTTC.

This clonotype was counted ten times or more. The CDR3 coding sequence is TGTGCCAGCAGTTTTGGAAGCATCGCTGAGCAGTTCTTC. Translation: CASSFGSIAEQFF. J is TRBJ2-1 and V is TRBV27; no clear D. The CDR3 sequence is 13 residues long. V was pared by 3 bases and J by 9 bases, with 12 bases between. Germline CDR1 and CDR2: MNHEY and SMNVEV (reference sequence).

This clonotype was detected a few times. A much larger clone differs from this one at a single base, so this may be a read error. The rearrangement joins TRBV7-2 to TRBJ2-1; a possible D gene is TRBD2 (6 bases). The CDR3 covers 16 residues. Germline V gene sequence: CDR1 SGHTA, CDR2 FQGNSA. In nucleotides, the CDR3 is TGTGCCAGCACCGCTCCAACGGGAGTTCAAGACAATGGGCAGTTCTTC. Translated, it gives CASTAPTGVQDNGQFF.

The chain joins TRBV6-5 to TRBJ1-1; 8 bases match TRBD1. There are 16 residues in the CDR3. With V trimmed by 0 bases and J by 3 bases, 6 bases remained unmatched. Looked up from germline, CDR1 is MNHEY and CDR2 is SVGAGI. The CDR3 nucleotides are TGTGCCAGCAGTTACTCGGCAGGGGGCGGGTACACTGAAGCTTTCTTT. Translated, it gives CASSYSAGGGYTEAFF.

The V call is TRBV3-1, the J call TRBJ1-1; TRBD1 might be the D (5 bases). Trimming stripped 4 bases from V and 4 bases from J, with 16 bases between. Germline CDR1 is LGHDT and CDR2 is YNNKEL (reference sequence). The CDR3 is made up of 15 amino acids. The CDR3 DNA follows: TGTGCCAGCAGCCGGGGGGTTTATCCGAGCACTGAAGCTTTCTTT. Translating gives CASSRGVYPSTEAFF.

The chain is built from TRBV9 and TRBJ2-3; TRBD2 is a possible D gene (7 bases). Germline V CDR1 and CDR2: SGDLS, YYNGEE. This CDR3 comprises 15 residues. Trimming removed 4 bases from V and 4 bases from J, with 16 bases in between. The CDR3, as DNA: TGTGCCAGCAGCCACCGGGGAGGGGGAGCAGATACGCAGTATTTT. As protein: CASSHRGGGADTQYF.

This clonotype was counted only a few times. V usage is TRBV20-1 and J usage is TRBJ1-5; D may be TRBD1 (6 bases). Germline V gene data show CDR1 as DFQATT and CDR2 as SNEGSKA (reference sequence). Trimming cost V 3 bases and J 7 bases, with 16 bases left between them. The CDR3 runs to 14 residues. The DNA for the CDR3 is TGCAGTGCTAGCAGTGGTCAGGGGTCCCAGCCCCAGCATTTT. Protein product: CSASSGQGSQPQHF.

This clonotype was seen ten or more times. This CDR3 reads CASSLYSGRATGELFF. CDR3 DNA sequence: TGTGCCAGCAGCTTATATAGCGGGAGGGCCACCGGGGAGCTGTTTTTT. The rearrangement uses TRBV11-1 and TRBJ2-2; TRBD2 aligns across 11 bases. After removal of 2 bases from V and 4 bases from J, the junction contained 3 bases not matched to a gene. Germline V lookup: CDR1 SGHAT, CDR2 FQDESV (reference sequence). The CDR3 totals 16 residues.